This is a list of T cell receptor beta chains from one sample in a study of blood T cell repertoires in COVID-19. This table comes from immunoSEQ multiplex PCR, and its TCRdb copy is limited to in-frame clones, with some not included. The table records roughly 350,000 clones, approximately 89% of them present only once. The sample taken for sequencing was peripheral blood. Receptors originate from a young woman with COVID-19, enrolled during active disease. CDR3s include the opening cysteine and the closing phenylalanine or tryptophan. D genes are given only for firm matches. Clone size appears in some rows only: once, few, many, or a class for an expanded clone.

CDR3 | DNA | V | D | J | size
CAISVRVTYNEQFF | TGTGCCATCAGTGTACGGGTGACCTACAATGAGCAGTTCTTC | TRBV10-3 | - | TRBJ2-1 | -
CASSNTPGLAETQYF | TGCGCCAGCAGCAACACACCGGGACTAGCAGAGACCCAGTACTTC | TRBV4-1 | TRBD2 | TRBJ2-5 | -
CASRQGVSQPQHF | TGTGCCAGCAGACAGGGAGTTAGCCAGCCCCAGCATTTT | TRBV28 | - | TRBJ1-5 | -
CASSQARSEQYF | TGCGCCAGCAGCCAAGCGCGGAGCGAGCAGTACTTC | TRBV4-1 | - | TRBJ2-7 | once
CASSDGTGMGNEQFF | TGTGCCAGCAGTGACGGGACAGGCATGGGCAATGAGCAGTTCTTC | TRBV6-4 | TRBD1 | TRBJ2-1 | -
CSASRGQAGNQPQHF | TGCAGTGCTAGTCGGGGACAGGCGGGCAATCAGCCCCAGCATTTT | TRBV20-1 | TRBD1 | TRBJ1-5 | -
CASSLGGLAYYEQFF | TGTGCCAGCAGCTTAGGGGGACTAGCGTATTATGAGCAGTTCTTC | TRBV11-3 | TRBD2 | TRBJ2-1 | -
CASTAEGNIQYF | TGTGCCAGCACCGCCGAGGGTAACATTCAGTACTTC | TRBV2 | - | TRBJ2-4 | -
CATLSTGNGGANYGYTF | TGTGCCACCCTCTCGACAGGGAACGGGGGAGCTAACTATGGCTACACCTTC | TRBV24-1 | TRBD1 | TRBJ1-2 | -
CASSRGVGDTQYF | TGTGCCAGCTCCCGCGGCGTTGGCGATACGCAGTATTTT | TRBV11-3 | - | TRBJ2-3 | -
CASSVDRGYGYTF | TGTGCCAGCAGCGTTGACAGGGGTTATGGCTACACCTTC | TRBV6-4 | TRBD1 | TRBJ1-2 | -
CASSSRTGGLEAFF | TGTGCCAGCAGCTCTCGGACAGGGGGCCTTGAAGCTTTCTTT | TRBV7-8 | TRBD1 | TRBJ1-1 | -
CASSEGTSGTDTQYF | TGTGCCAGCAGTGAGGGGACTAGCGGCACAGATACGCAGTATTTT | TRBV6-4 | TRBD2 | TRBJ2-3 | -
CASSLGGGPQETQYF | TGTGCCAGCAGCTTAGGTGGAGGCCCCCAAGAGACCCAGTACTTC | TRBV11-3 | - | TRBJ2-5 | -
CASSLEGSGTDTQYF | TGTGCCAGCAGCTTAGAGGGAAGCGGGACAGATACGCAGTATTTT | TRBV7-2 | - | TRBJ2-3 | -
CASSDTTRYGYTF | TGTGCCAGCAGTGACACGACACGCTATGGCTACACCTTC | TRBV6-1 | - | TRBJ1-2 | -
CASRPPGGALGYTF | TGTGCCAGCCGTCCCCCAGGGGGCGCGTTGGGCTACACCTTC | TRBV28 | TRBD1 | TRBJ1-2 | -
CASSKGSGVVNTEAFF | TGTGCCAGCAGTAAAGGGTCGGGGGTAGTGAACACTGAAGCTTTCTTT | TRBV6-1 | - | TRBJ1-1 | -
CASSLDRVNTGELFF | TGCGCCAGCAGTCTTGACAGGGTAAACACCGGGGAGCTGTTTTTT | TRBV5-1 | TRBD1 | TRBJ2-2 | -
CASSPVRTSAQYF | TGTGCCAGCAGCCCGGTGAGGACATCGGCGCAGTATTTT | TRBV3-1/TRBV3-2 | - | TRBJ2-3 | -
CASSLLAGGPPMNEQFF | TGTGCCAGCAGCTTGCTAGCGGGAGGGCCCCCTATGAATGAGCAGTTCTTC | TRBV5-8 | TRBD2 | TRBJ2-1 | -
CASSPGLAGTDTQYF | TGTGCCAGCAGCCCTGGACTAGCGGGAACAGATACGCAGTATTTT | TRBV13 | TRBD2 | TRBJ2-3 | -
CASSLFGTDNEQFF | TGCGCCAGCAGCTTATTTGGGACAGACAATGAGCAGTTCTTC | TRBV5-1 | TRBD1 | TRBJ2-1 | -
CASSLQQGAKNTIYF | TGCGCCAGCAGCTTACAACAGGGGGCGAAAAACACCATATATTTT | TRBV5-1 | TRBD1 | TRBJ1-3 | -
CASAQEGTGAYGYTF | TGCGCCAGCGCCCAGGAAGGGACAGGGGCTTACGGCTACACCTTC | TRBV5-1 | TRBD1 | TRBJ1-2 | -
CASSLTGGYGYTF | TGTGCCAGCAGCTTGACAGGGGGCTATGGCTACACCTTC | TRBV7-9 | TRBD1 | TRBJ1-2 | -
CASSHTGGRSQYF | TGTGCCAGCAGCCACACGGGGGGGAGGTCCCAGTACTTC | TRBV6-5 | TRBD2 | TRBJ2-5 | -